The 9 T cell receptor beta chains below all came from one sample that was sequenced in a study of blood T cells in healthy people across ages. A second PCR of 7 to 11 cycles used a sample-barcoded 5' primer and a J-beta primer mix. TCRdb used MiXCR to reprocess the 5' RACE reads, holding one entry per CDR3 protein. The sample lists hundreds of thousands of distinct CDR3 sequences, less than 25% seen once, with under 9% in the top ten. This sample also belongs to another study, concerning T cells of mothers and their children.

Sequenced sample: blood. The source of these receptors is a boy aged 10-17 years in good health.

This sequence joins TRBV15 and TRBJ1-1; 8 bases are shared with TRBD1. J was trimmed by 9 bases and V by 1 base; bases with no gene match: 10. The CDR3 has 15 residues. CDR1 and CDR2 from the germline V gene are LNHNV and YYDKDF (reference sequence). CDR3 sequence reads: CATSRASGQAVKAFF. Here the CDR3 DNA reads TGTGCCACCAGCAGAGCTTCGGGACAGGCAGTAAAAGCTTTCTTT.

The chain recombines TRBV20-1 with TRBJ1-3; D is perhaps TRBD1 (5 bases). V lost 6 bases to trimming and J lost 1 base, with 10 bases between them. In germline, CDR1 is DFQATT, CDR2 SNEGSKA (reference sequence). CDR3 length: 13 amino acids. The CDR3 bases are TGCAGTGCCGCCAGGGCGTCTGGAAACACCATATATTTT. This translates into CSAARASGNTIYF.

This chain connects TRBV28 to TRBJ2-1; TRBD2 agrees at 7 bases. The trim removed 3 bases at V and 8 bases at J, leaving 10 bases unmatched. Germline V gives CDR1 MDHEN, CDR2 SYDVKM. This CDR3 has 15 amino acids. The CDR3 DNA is TGTGCCAGCAGTTTTCGGGCGGGAGTTCTCTATGAGCAGTTCTTC. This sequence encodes CASSFRAGVLYEQFF.

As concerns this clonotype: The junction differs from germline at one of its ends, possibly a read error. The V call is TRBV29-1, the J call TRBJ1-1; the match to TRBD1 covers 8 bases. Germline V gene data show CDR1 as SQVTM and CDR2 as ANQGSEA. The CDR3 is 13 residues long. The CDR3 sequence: CSVQDRGAPEAFF. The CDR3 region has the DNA TGCAGCGTTCAAGACAGGGGAGCCCCTGAAGCTTTCTTT.

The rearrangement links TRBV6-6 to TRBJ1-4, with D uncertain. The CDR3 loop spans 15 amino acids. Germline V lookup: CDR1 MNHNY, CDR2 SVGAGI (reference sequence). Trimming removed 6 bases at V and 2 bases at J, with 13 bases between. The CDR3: CASSSPTTTNEKLFF. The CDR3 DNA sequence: TGTGCCAGCAGCTCCCCGACAACCACTAATGAAAAACTGTTTTTT.

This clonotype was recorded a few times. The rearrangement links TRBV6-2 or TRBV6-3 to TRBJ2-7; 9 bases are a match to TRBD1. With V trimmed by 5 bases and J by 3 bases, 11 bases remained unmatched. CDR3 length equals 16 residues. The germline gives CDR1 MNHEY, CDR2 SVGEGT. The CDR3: CASSPRFGTGNYEQYF. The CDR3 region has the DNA TGTGCCAGCAGTCCTCGATTCGGGACAGGGAACTACGAGCAGTACTTC.

In DNA form, the CDR3 reads TGCGCCAGCAGCTTGGTTGGGGGACAGATTCTACAAGAGACCCAGTACTTC. It specifies CASSLVGGQILQETQYF. The rearrangement joins TRBV5-1 to TRBJ2-1; TRBD1 aligns across 7 bases. The J call may be in error: the DNA end matches TRBJ2-5 better. Germline lookup yields CDR1 SGHRS and CDR2 YFSETQ. The CDR3 loop spans 17 amino acids.

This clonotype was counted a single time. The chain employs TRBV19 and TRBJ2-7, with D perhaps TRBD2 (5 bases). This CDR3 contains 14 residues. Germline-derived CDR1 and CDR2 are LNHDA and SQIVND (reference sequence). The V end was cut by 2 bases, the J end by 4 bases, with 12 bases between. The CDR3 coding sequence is TGTGCCAGTAGTATATCGCCCCGGGGTTACGAGCAGTACTTC. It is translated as CASSISPRGYEQYF.

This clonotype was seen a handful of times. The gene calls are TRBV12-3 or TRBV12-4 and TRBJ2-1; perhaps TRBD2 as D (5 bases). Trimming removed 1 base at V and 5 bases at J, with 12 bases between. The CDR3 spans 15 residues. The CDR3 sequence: CASSLVRVSDNEQFF. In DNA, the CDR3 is TGTGCCAGCAGTTTAGTGCGGGTCTCTGACAATGAGCAGTTCTTC.